Below, 24 T cell receptor beta chains from the same sample are listed, as sequenced in a study of OX40 agonist ivuxolimab in advanced cancers. Profiled with immunoSEQ multiplex PCR; TCRdb holds only in-frame clones, not every one. The sample lists more than 80,000 clones, 91% occurring once. The source material was CD4+ or CD8+ T cells sorted from blood, sampled in a trial of the OX40 agonist ivuxolimab. Receptor source: an adult with an advanced solid tumor such as melanoma, head and neck, liver or kidney cancer.

The V and J genes are TRBV7-9 and TRBJ1-1; D is uncertain. This CDR3 is built from 14 residues. The germline CDR1 and CDR2 sequences are SEHNR and FQNEAQ (reference sequence). Deletions cut 8 bases from V and 1 base from J, with 14 bases between. In nucleotides, the CDR3 is TGTGCCAGCTCTACCGTACTGGGGAACACTGAAGCTTTCTTT. Protein sequence: CASSTVLGNTEAFF.

The V call is TRBV9, the J call TRBJ2-5; 7 nucleotides line up with TRBD2. The last part of the DNA fits TRBJ2-7 better; the J call may be wrong. The CDR3 consists of 15 residues. The V gene's germline CDR1 is SGDLS and CDR2 YYNGEE. The CDR3 spells CASSPRLAASYEQYF. The CDR3 nucleotides are TGTGCCAGCAGCCCCCGGCTAGCGGCGTCCTACGAGCAGTACTTC.

The count of this clone is one. The chain recombines TRBV27 with TRBJ2-1; D is perhaps TRBD1 or TRBD2 (5 bases each). The V and J ends lost 4 bases and 5 bases respectively, with 18 bases between them. This CDR3 has 16 amino acids. Looked up from germline, CDR1 is MNHEY and CDR2 is SMNVEV (reference sequence). CDR3 nucleotides: TGTGCCAGCAGTTGGGGACGGGGCGGGTTTAACAATGAGCAGTTCTTC. Its translation: CASSWGRGGFNNEQFF.

This clone was found once. The chain recombines TRBV6-1 with TRBJ1-1; D is unresolved. The CDR3 is 13 amino acids. The germline CDR1 and CDR2 sequences are MNHNS and SASEGT. Deletions cut 4 bases from V and 1 base from J, with 7 bases between. CDR3 sequence (DNA): TGTGCCAGCAGTGTATGGTCGAACACTGAAGCTTTCTTT. It translates to CASSVWSNTEAFF.

The chain uses TRBV28 and TRBJ1-1; D is unclear. V lost 3 bases to trimming and J lost 2 bases, with 13 bases between them. The germline CDR1 and CDR2 sequences are MDHEN and SYDVKM. This CDR3 region has 15 residues. The CDR3 here is CASSFRVKENTEAFF. For the CDR3, the DNA is TGTGCCAGCAGTTTTAGGGTAAAGGAAAACACTGAAGCTTTCTTT.

The chain is built from TRBV5-1 and TRBJ1-1, with D unclear. This CDR3 has 12 residues. V lost 0 bases, J lost 7 bases, and 7 bases lay in between. CDR1 is SGHRS and CDR2 is YFSETQ in the germline V gene. CDR3 loop: CASSLEGGEAFF. The DNA for the CDR3 is TGCGCCAGCAGCTTGGAGGGCGGTGAAGCTTTCTTT.

V usage is TRBV10-3 and J usage is TRBJ1-1; D not resolved. V lost 4 bases, J lost 6 bases, and 9 bases lay in between. Germline CDR1 is ENHRY and CDR2 is SYGVKD. The CDR3 has 12 amino acids. The CDR3 DNA reads TGTGCCATCAGTGGGGGTGTAGCTGAAGCTTTCTTT. It codes for CAISGGVAEAFF.

The rearrangement uses TRBV9 and TRBJ2-2; D remains unclear. Between the trimmed V and J ends, which lost 3 bases and 4 bases, there was a span of 7 bases. CDR1 and CDR2 from the germline V gene are SGDLS and YYNGEE. The CDR3 loop spans 13 amino acids. This CDR3 reads CASSAEGTGELFF. Written as DNA, the CDR3 is TGTGCCAGCAGCGCCGAAGGCACCGGGGAGCTGTTTTTT.

The chain employs TRBV11-3 and TRBJ1-2; possible D gene TRBD1, 5 bases. Germline V gene lookup returns CDR1 SGHNT and CDR2 YENEEA. The CDR3 extends over 15 amino acids. V was pared by 0 bases and J by 5 bases, with 13 bases between. The CDR3 protein is CASSLDGGAAYGYTF. CDR3 nucleotide sequence: TGTGCCAGCAGCTTAGATGGTGGGGCGGCGTATGGCTACACCTTC. Variable domain in full (rest from reference TRBV11-3 and TRBJ1-2): EAGVVQSPRYKIIEKKQPVAFWCNPISGHNTLYWYLQNLGQGPELLIRYENEEAVDDSQLPKDRFSAERLKGVDSTLKIQPAELGDSAVYLCASSLDGGAAYGYTFGSGTRLTVV.

This chain joins TRBV5-4 and TRBJ2-2, with D uncertain. CDR1 and CDR2 from the germline V gene are SGHNT and YYREEE (reference sequence). The V gene lost 0 bases and the J gene lost 3 bases, with 9 bases spanning the gap. There are 15 residues in the CDR3. CDR3 loop: CASSLDGLYTGELFF. CDR3 bases: TGTGCCAGCAGCTTGGATGGCCTTTACACCGGGGAGCTGTTTTTT.

This clone showed up just once. The gene calls are TRBV5-1 and TRBJ1-1; perhaps TRBD1 as D (6 bases). CDR3 length: 16 amino acids. CDR1 and CDR2 (germline): SGHRS, YFSETQ. Trimming pared 2 bases from V and 1 base from J, leaving 15 bases between. CDR3 sequence reads: CASSLGGGQQNTEAFF. In DNA, the CDR3 is TGCGCCAGCAGCTTAGGGGGAGGGCAACAGAACACTGAAGCTTTCTTT.

This chain links TRBV6-4 with TRBJ1-2; D is unresolved. The germline V gene encodes CDR1 MRHNA and CDR2 SNTAGT. CDR3 length equals 15 residues. The germline V and J ends were trimmed by 2 bases and 6 bases, with 16 bases remaining between them. In nucleotides, the CDR3 is TGTGCCAGCAGTGACACCCACTTTGCGGGCCATGGCTACACCTTC. It specifies CASSDTHFAGHGYTF.

The chain recombines TRBV9 with TRBJ2-3, with 7 positions matching TRBD1. Germline values: CDR1 SGDLS, CDR2 YYNGEE. J lost 1 base, V lost 1 base, and 6 bases had no gene match. The CDR3 contains 16 residues. CDR3 nucleotides: TGTGCCAGCAGCGTATGGGACAGCTTAGGCACAGATACGCAGTATTTT. Its protein product is CASSVWDSLGTDTQYF. Together with reference TRBV9 and TRBJ2-3, the CDR3 gives the full variable domain: DSGVTQTPKHLITATGQRVTLRCSPRSGDLSVYWYQQSLDQGLQFLIQYYNGEERAKGNILERFSAQQFPDLHSELNLSSLELGDSALYFCASSVWDSLGTDTQYFGPGTRLTVL.

This chain uses TRBV27 with TRBJ2-7; 9 nucleotides align to TRBD2. Germline trimming cut 4 bases from V and 5 bases from J; bases unmatched to any gene: 6. The CDR3 has 14 amino acids. The germline gives CDR1 MNHEY, CDR2 SMNVEV (reference sequence). DNA for the CDR3: TGTGCCAGCAGTTCGGCGGGAGGGCCCAACGAGCAGTACTTC. This translates into CASSSAGGPNEQYF.

The J gene is TRBJ1-1, the V gene TRBV27; possible D gene TRBD1, 5 bases. Germline V gene sequence: CDR1 MNHEY, CDR2 SMNVEV (reference sequence). Trimming pared 3 bases from V and 10 bases from J, leaving 15 bases between. The CDR3 has 13 residues. CDR3 sequence: CASSFQGRVRAFF. The CDR3, as DNA: TGTGCCAGCAGTTTCCAGGGTCGGGTTCGAGCTTTCTTT.

The V and J genes are TRBV7-9 and TRBJ2-1; 9 nucleotides agree with TRBD1. V shed 2 bases, J shed 1 base, and the junction held 3 bases outside the gene matches. Per germline, CDR1 SEHNR and CDR2 FQNEAQ (reference sequence). The CDR3 is 16 residues long. CDR3 region: CASSLRDRVSYNEQFF. Written as DNA, the CDR3 is TGTGCCAGCAGCTTAAGGGACAGGGTATCCTACAATGAGCAGTTCTTC.

CDR3 nucleotides: TGCAGCGTTGAAACCCCCGAGGACTACCGCACAGATACGCAGTATTTT. The encoded protein is CSVETPEDYRTDTQYF. The chain has TRBV29-1 and TRBJ2-3; tentative D call: TRBD2 (6 bases). V shed 2 bases and J shed 1 base, with 16 bases lying between them. The CDR3 covers 16 residues. CDR1 SQVTM and CDR2 ANQGSEA come from the germline V gene.

In nucleotides, the CDR3 is TGTGCCAGCAGTGATCGGACAGCACAAACTAGCACAGATACGCAGTATTTT. It encodes CASSDRTAQTSTDTQYF. This rearrangement joins TRBV6-1 to TRBJ2-3; the D gene is possibly TRBD1 (6 bases). Between the trimmed V and J ends, which lost 3 bases and 0 bases, there was a span of 16 bases. The germline CDR1 and CDR2 sequences are MNHNS and SASEGT. The CDR3 is made up of 17 amino acids.

The chain uses TRBV2 and TRBJ2-2; D is unresolved. Germline loops: CDR1 SNHLY, CDR2 FYNNEI. The CDR3 runs 13 residues. Trimming left V 5 bases short and J 7 bases short, with 11 bases between. The CDR3 DNA follows: TGTGCCAGCAGTTCCCTGCTTGGCGGGGAGCTGTTTTTT. This codes for CASSSLLGGELFF.

The J gene is TRBJ1-3, the V gene TRBV5-6; maybe TRBD1 (6 bases). V was trimmed by 2 bases and J by 6 bases, leaving 15 bases between them. The CDR3 runs to 15 residues. Germline CDR1 reads SGHDT; CDR2 reads YYEEEE. CDR3 sequence (DNA): TGTGCCAGCAGCTTACAGGGTTCGTACGAAAACACCATATATTTT. Encoded protein: CASSLQGSYENTIYF. The full variable domain, in which reference TRBV5-6 and TRBJ1-3 provide the parts outside the CDR3, is DAGVTQSPTHLIKTRGQQVTLRCSPKSGHDTVSWYQQALGQGPQFIFQYYEEEERQRGNFPDRFSGHQFPNYSSELNVNALLLGDSALYLCASSLQGSYENTIYFGEGSWLTVV.

This rearrangement joins TRBV7-3 to TRBJ2-1, with D uncertain. Germline V gene lookup returns CDR1 SGHTA and CDR2 FQGTGA. This CDR3 contains 15 residues. Trimming removed 2 bases from V and 6 bases from J, with 14 bases in between. The CDR3 coding sequence is TGTGCCAGCAGCTTATCGGTCCGGCCGGGCAATGAGCAGTTCTTC. Translating it yields CASSLSVRPGNEQFF.

V and J are TRBV7-3 and TRBJ2-1, with a possible D match to TRBD2 (6 bases). The V end lost 4 bases, the J end lost 6 bases, and 16 bases lay between the germline ends. CDR3 length: 15 residues. Per germline, CDR1 SGHTA and CDR2 FQGTGA. The CDR3 protein is CASSSKLGLLNEQFF. The CDR3 nucleotides read TGTGCCAGCAGCTCAAAATTGGGACTTCTCAATGAGCAGTTCTTC.

This clone is a singleton in its sample. V usage is TRBV11-2 and J usage is TRBJ2-7; 8 bases fit TRBD2. The CDR3 runs to 15 residues. V was clipped by 5 bases and J by 4 bases; unmatched bases: 10. Germline CDR1 and CDR2: SGHAT and FQNNGV. CDR3 nucleotide sequence: TGTGCCAGCAGCCCCTACTTGGAGCGGGGGTACGAGCAGTACTTC. Its protein product is CASSPYLERGYEQYF.

V is TRBV14 and J is TRBJ2-1, with unresolved D. Germline-derived CDR1 and CDR2 are SGHDN and FVKESK. There are 14 residues in the CDR3. V was pared by 1 base and J by 4 bases, with 8 bases between. The CDR3 sequence is CASSQVTGYNEQFF. The CDR3 nucleotides read TGTGCCAGCAGCCAAGTAACGGGTTACAATGAGCAGTTCTTC.